This T cell receptor beta chain is drawn from a study of PD-1 blockade in classical Hodgkin lymphoma. About the study: Nivolumab dosing for patients was 3 mg/kg, administered intravenously every 2 weeks. Whole-study results and caveats: Patients who began taking nivolumab under 1 year after ASCT were left out.

Every single patient, without exception, relapsed after autologous stem cell transplantation, and brentuximab vedotin exposure varied. Comments on this clone: Its specificity is unknown.

The assay was immunoSEQ multiplex PCR, and TCRdb's table has in-frame clones only and misses some. This table holds 6,000 or so clones, about 72% found once. The sample here was peripheral blood mononuclear cells (PBMCs), taken at baseline. This TCR was recovered from a human donor with classical Hodgkin lymphoma.

Here the CDR3 reads CAWSGTGTGSTDTQYF. The CDR3 DNA is TGTGCCTGGAGCGGAACCGGGACAGGCAGCACAGATACGCAGTATTTT. The chain has TRBV30 and TRBJ2-3; TRBD1 matches at 8 bases. This CDR3 is 16 amino acids long. CDR1 is GTSNPN, CDR2 SVGIG, per germline (reference sequence). V lost 3 bases and J lost 0; bases outside the gene matches: 8.